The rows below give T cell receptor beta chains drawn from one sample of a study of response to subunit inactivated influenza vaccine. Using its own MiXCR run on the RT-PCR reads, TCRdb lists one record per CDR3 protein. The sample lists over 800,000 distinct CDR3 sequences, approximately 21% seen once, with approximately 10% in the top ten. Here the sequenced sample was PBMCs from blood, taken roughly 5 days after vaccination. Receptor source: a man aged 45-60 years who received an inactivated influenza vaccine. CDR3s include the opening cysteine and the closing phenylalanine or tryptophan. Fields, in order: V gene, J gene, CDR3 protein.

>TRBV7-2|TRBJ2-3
CASSLVQGVDTQYF
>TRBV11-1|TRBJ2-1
CASSLSLAGIGGLFYNEQFF
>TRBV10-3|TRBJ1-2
CAISVDREYGYGYTF
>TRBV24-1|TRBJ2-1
CATSGADTFNEQFF
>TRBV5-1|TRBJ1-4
CASRDTSTNEKLFF
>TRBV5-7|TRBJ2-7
CASSLSAGLSYEQYF
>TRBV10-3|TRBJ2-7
CAISETGLAAYEQYF
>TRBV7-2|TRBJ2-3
CASSPGLTRTDTQYF
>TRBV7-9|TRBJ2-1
CASSPGTSGRVENEQFF
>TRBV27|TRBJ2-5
CASSLQGAPYQETQYF
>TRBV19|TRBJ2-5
CASSISTSGSIYQETQYF
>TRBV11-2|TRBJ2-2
CASSQMGGPGELFF
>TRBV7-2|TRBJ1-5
CASSLGGSYNQPQHF
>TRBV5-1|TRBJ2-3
CASSLGATRTDTQYF
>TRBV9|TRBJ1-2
CASSPPRVYGYTF
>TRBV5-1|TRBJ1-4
CASSFAASTTNEKLFF
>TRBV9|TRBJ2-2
CASSVDSGGASGELFF
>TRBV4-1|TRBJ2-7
CASSQDQWGPYEQYF
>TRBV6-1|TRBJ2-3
CASSEKRDTQYF
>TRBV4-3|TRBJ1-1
CASSPEGTMNTEAFF
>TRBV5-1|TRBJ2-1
CASSLAGGSSYNEQFF
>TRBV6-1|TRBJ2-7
CASIPGPFSYEQYF
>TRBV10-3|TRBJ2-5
CAISESMEGYQETQYF
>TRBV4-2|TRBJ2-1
CASSQKDRANEQFF
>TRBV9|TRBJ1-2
CASSTDYGYTF
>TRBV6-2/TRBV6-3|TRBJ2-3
CASSRQGLGLDTQYF
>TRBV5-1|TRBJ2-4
CASSLAPGAKNIQYF
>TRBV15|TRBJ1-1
CATSPSGAVEAFF
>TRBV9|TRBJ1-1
CASSAGQGALSTEAFF
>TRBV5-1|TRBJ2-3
CASSLGQGRGTDTQYF
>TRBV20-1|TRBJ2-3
CSASTAGGTDTQYF
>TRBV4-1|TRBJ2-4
CASSHGLPRGNIQYF
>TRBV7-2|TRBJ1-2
CASSSGQTWGYTF
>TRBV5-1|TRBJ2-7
CASSDRTGGVYEQYF
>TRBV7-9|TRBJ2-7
CASSLPDGNPYEQYF
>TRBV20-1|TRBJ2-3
CSARDGFTDTQYF
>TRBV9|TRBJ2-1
CASSGTGALGYNEQFF
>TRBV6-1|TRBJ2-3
CASTGGRAVADTQYF
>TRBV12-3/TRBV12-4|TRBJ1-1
CASSSLTGTGGTEAFF
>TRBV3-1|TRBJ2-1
CASSSQPGTGPNEQFF
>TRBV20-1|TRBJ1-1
CSVRGGTEAFF
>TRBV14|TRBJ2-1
CASSQGGTEQFF
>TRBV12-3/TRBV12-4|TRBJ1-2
CASRERTGSNYGYTF
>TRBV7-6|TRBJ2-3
CASSPIFLAGTTDTQYF
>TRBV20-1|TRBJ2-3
CSATLAGGRDTQYF
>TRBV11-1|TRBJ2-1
CASSPSGVSGASYNEQFF